This entry lists 26 T cell receptor beta chains sequenced from one sample in a study of response to subunit inactivated influenza vaccine. TCRdb ran MiXCR on the RT-PCR reads and lists one entry per CDR3 protein. The sample contains around 540,000 distinct CDR3 sequences, approximately 10% of which appear only once. Sequenced material: PBMCs from blood, taken on the day of vaccination. The receptors were gathered from a man aged 50 to 60 who received an inactivated influenza vaccine.

The chain uses TRBV10-3 and TRBJ1-1; 8 positions agree with TRBD1. Losses at the gene ends were 8 bases for V and 0 bases for J; bases not matched to a gene: 11. The CDR3 consists of 16 residues. CDR1 and CDR2 (germline): ENHRY, SYGVKD. CDR3: CAIALTQQGVNTEAFF. CDR3 sequence (DNA): TGTGCCATCGCCTTAACCCAACAGGGGGTGAACACTGAAGCTTTCTTT.

This chain uses TRBV12-3 or TRBV12-4 with TRBJ2-3; the match to TRBD2 covers 8 bases. The trim removed 7 bases at V and 5 bases at J, leaving 8 bases unmatched. This CDR3 region has 14 residues. This chain's CDR3 is CASNGGGLGDTQYF. CDR3 DNA sequence: TGTGCCAGCAACGGGGGGGGCCTTGGAGATACGCAGTATTTT.

This clonotype was recorded a few times. This chain links TRBV20-1 with TRBJ2-7; TRBD2 aligns across 8 bases. V was pared by 3 bases and J by 5 bases, with 6 bases of the junction left unmatched. CDR3 size: 13 residues. Per the germline V gene, CDR1 is DFQATT and CDR2 is SNEGSKA (reference sequence). The CDR3 sequence is CSASYSGGDEQYF. CDR3 coding DNA: TGCAGTGCTAGTTACAGCGGGGGCGACGAGCAGTACTTC.

There are a few counts of this clonotype. The rearrangement links TRBV7-8 to TRBJ2-1, with a possible D match to TRBD2 (5 bases). CDR1 SGHVS and CDR2 FQNEAQ come from the germline V gene. The CDR3 consists of 17 residues. V lost 5 bases, J lost 0 bases, and 17 bases lay in between. CDR3 DNA: TGTGCCAGCAGCCCCGAGAGACTACTCAGCTCCTACAATGAGCAGTTCTTC. Its translation: CASSPERLLSSYNEQFF.

The chain recombines TRBV5-1 with TRBJ2-1; perhaps TRBD2 as D (6 bases). In germline, CDR1 is SGHRS, CDR2 YFSETQ. The CDR3 is 14 residues long. V lost 4 bases, J lost 8 bases, and 16 bases lay in between. The CDR3, as DNA: TGCGCCAGCAGCGTAGGACGGGGGAACGATGAGCAGTTCTTC. Amino acid sequence: CASSVGRGNDEQFF.

The CDR3 protein is CASRPQGAGNQPQHF. In DNA form, the CDR3 reads TGTGCCAGCAGACCTCAGGGGGCCGGCAATCAGCCCCAGCATTTT. The chain couples TRBV6-1 to TRBJ1-5; 8 bases match TRBD1. Germline trimming cut 6 bases from V and 2 bases from J; bases unmatched to any gene: 6. This CDR3 region has 15 residues. Looked up from germline, CDR1 is MNHNS and CDR2 is SASEGT.

This clonotype was observed a handful of times. The gene calls are TRBV20-1 and TRBJ2-1; 9 nucleotides line up with TRBD1. CDR1 DFQATT and CDR2 SNEGSKA come from the germline V gene (reference sequence). V was pared by 5 bases and J by 3 bases, with 2 bases of the junction left unmatched. There are 13 residues in the CDR3. Written as DNA, the CDR3 is TGCAGTGCTGGGACAGGGTTCTACAATGAGCAGTTCTTC. Its translation: CSAGTGFYNEQFF.

V is TRBV19 and J is TRBJ2-2, with 7 bases that match TRBD1. There are 15 residues in the CDR3. The V and J ends lost 5 bases and 2 bases, in that order; junction bases with no gene match: 5. The V gene's germline CDR1 is LNHDA and CDR2 SQIVND (reference sequence). CDR3 DNA sequence: TGTGCCAGTAGTGCTACAGGGGTTAACACCGGGGAGCTGTTTTTT. It encodes CASSATGVNTGELFF.

In this sample, this clonotype turned up many times. The V and J genes are TRBV12-3 or TRBV12-4 and TRBJ2-7, with 10 bases matching TRBD1. CDR3 length: 15 amino acids. The V segment lost 5 bases and the J segment 1 base; nucleotides outside the gene matches: 5. CDR3 loop: CASSEGTGDSYEQYF. CDR3 coding DNA: TGTGCCAGCAGTGAAGGGACAGGGGATTCCTACGAGCAGTACTTC.

This clonotype has just a few counts. The gene calls are TRBV7-6 and TRBJ2-1; 8 nucleotides agree with TRBD2. The germline gives CDR1 SGHVS, CDR2 FNYEAQ. The V segment lost 3 bases and the J segment 5 bases; nucleotides outside the gene matches: 6. This CDR3 spans 15 amino acids. In nucleotides, the CDR3 is TGTGCCAGCAGCTTTTTCGCGGGAGGAAACAATGAGCAGTTCTTC. This codes for CASSFFAGGNNEQFF.

The chain joins TRBV19 to TRBJ1-1, with TRBD1 as a possible D gene (6 bases). Deletions cut 4 bases from V and 3 bases from J, with 12 bases between. There are 14 residues in the CDR3. The V gene's germline CDR1 is LNHDA and CDR2 SQIVND (reference sequence). CDR3 nucleotides: TGTGCCAGTAGTAGTCCGGGACATTACACTGAAGCTTTCTTT. It encodes CASSSPGHYTEAFF.

This clonotype was seen a handful of times. This CDR3 is CASSHGPDYEQYF. The CDR3 bases are TGCGCCAGCAGCCACGGACCGGACTACGAGCAGTACTTC. This sequence joins TRBV4-1 and TRBJ2-7; D is unresolved. The CDR3 sequence is 13 residues long. V lost 3 bases, J lost 3 bases, and 9 bases lay in between. The germline gives CDR1 MGHRA, CDR2 YSYEKL.

This clonotype has more than one count but fewer than ten. The chain employs TRBV4-2 and TRBJ2-7, with no clear D. The germline CDR1 and CDR2 sequences are LGHNA and YNFKEQ. The CDR3 has 15 amino acids. The germline V and J ends were trimmed by 0 bases and 6 bases, with 15 bases remaining between them. The chain's CDR3 is CASSQDPTGSLEQYF. In DNA, the CDR3 is TGTGCCAGCAGCCAAGATCCGACCGGTAGCCTCGAGCAGTACTTC.

This chain joins TRBV12-3 or TRBV12-4 and TRBJ2-1; possibly TRBD2 for D (5 bases). Trimming cost V 1 base and J 4 bases, with 14 bases left between them. The CDR3 is 16 amino acids. The CDR3, as DNA: TGTGCCAGCAGTTTAGTTGTTTCCTCGGGGTACAATGAGCAGTTCTTC. This codes for CASSLVVSSGYNEQFF.

This clonotype was seen many times. The chain joins TRBV20-1 to TRBJ1-5, with D perhaps TRBD1 (6 bases). CDR1 and CDR2 from the germline V gene are DFQATT and SNEGSKA (reference sequence). V lost 3 bases and J 1 base, leaving 16 bases between the germline ends. This CDR3 comprises 16 residues. CDR3 in DNA: TGCAGTGCTAGTCGGACGGGGGGCTTCAGCAATCAGCCCCAGCATTTT. Amino acid sequence: CSASRTGGFSNQPQHF.

The genes are TRBV7-2 and TRBJ2-7; 10 bases align to TRBD2. Losses at the gene ends were 4 bases for V and 5 bases for J; bases not matched to a gene: 5. The CDR3 runs 14 residues. The germline V gene encodes CDR1 SGHTA and CDR2 FQGNSA. The CDR3 region is CASSSSGSLHEQYF. The CDR3 DNA is TGTGCCAGCAGCTCTAGCGGGAGCTTACACGAGCAGTACTTC.

This clonotype was detected a few times. The chain is built from TRBV12-3 or TRBV12-4 and TRBJ2-3; maybe TRBD2 (6 bases). Between the trimmed V and J ends, which lost 6 bases and 2 bases, there was a span of 18 bases. CDR3 length: 16 amino acids. The CDR3: CASRGVGRDFTDTQYF. The CDR3 region has the DNA TGTGCCAGCAGGGGCGTGGGGCGGGACTTCACAGATACGCAGTATTTT.

This clonotype appeared a few times. The rearrangement joins TRBV5-5 to TRBJ1-1, with no clear D. Per the germline V gene, CDR1 is SGHKS and CDR2 is YYEKEE (reference sequence). Trimming removed 3 bases from V and 5 bases from J, with 17 bases in between. This CDR3 contains 15 residues. The CDR3 loop is CASSSDAQAGTEAFF. The CDR3 DNA reads as TGTGCCAGCAGCTCCGACGCGCAGGCGGGGACTGAAGCTTTCTTT.

A few counts support this clonotype. The V and J genes are TRBV7-2 and TRBJ1-2; D might be TRBD1 (6 bases). Germline V CDR1 and CDR2: SGHTA, FQGNSA. V lost 2 bases, J lost 4 bases, and 14 bases lay in between. The CDR3 is 15 amino acids. This CDR3 is CASSLSGSGVYGYTF. The CDR3 DNA reads TGTGCCAGCAGCTTATCTGGATCAGGGGTCTATGGCTACACCTTC.

This chain connects TRBV3-1 to TRBJ2-3; D perhaps matches TRBD2 (6 bases). The CDR3 contains 16 residues. V lost 5 bases, J lost 1 base, and 16 bases lay in between. Germline assignment: CDR1 LGHDT and CDR2 YNNKEL (reference sequence). CDR3 DNA sequence: TGTGCCAGCAGCTCCTCCGGGGGAGTAGGCACAGATACGCAGTATTTT. Encoded protein: CASSSSGGVGTDTQYF.

This clonotype has only a few counts. This chain links TRBV10-3 with TRBJ2-2, with 11 bases matching TRBD2. J was trimmed by 7 bases and V by 6 bases; bases with no gene match: 10. The CDR3 consists of 16 residues. Per germline, CDR1 ENHRY and CDR2 SYGVKD. DNA of the CDR3: TGTGCCATCAGCGGGGAACTAGCGGGAGAGGGCGGGGAGCTGTTTTTT. Its protein is CAISGELAGEGGELFF.

The table lists this clonotype with a few counts. The chain links TRBV11-2 to TRBJ2-7; TRBD1 matches at 9 bases. CDR1 and CDR2 from the germline V gene are SGHAT and FQNNGV. V gave up 5 bases and J gave up 0 bases; unmatched junction bases: 14. The CDR3 has 18 amino acids. This chain's CDR3 is CASSAHGTGLASSYEQYF. In nucleotides, the CDR3 is TGTGCCAGCAGCGCTCACGGGACAGGGCTTGCAAGCTCCTACGAGCAGTACTTC.

This clonotype showed up many times. The chain has TRBV4-3 and TRBJ2-1; 9 nucleotides agree with TRBD2. V lost 0 bases to trimming and J lost 2 bases; unmatched junction nucleotides: 11. This CDR3 is built from 19 residues. Germline V gene data show CDR1 as LGHNA and CDR2 as YSLEER. This chain's CDR3 is CASSQEGVSRGGAYNEQFF. CDR3 nucleotide sequence: TGCGCCAGCAGCCAAGAAGGGGTGTCGCGGGGGGGCGCCTACAATGAGCAGTTCTTC.

The chain has TRBV7-9 and TRBJ2-1, with 8 positions matching TRBD2. The CDR3 sequence is 12 residues long. Per germline, CDR1 SEHNR and CDR2 FQNEAQ (reference sequence). V gave up 5 bases and J gave up 8 bases; unmatched junction bases: 2. The DNA of the CDR3 is TGTGCCAGCAGCCTCGGGAGGGATGAGCAGTTCTTC. Translating gives CASSLGRDEQFF.

The J gene is TRBJ2-6, the V gene TRBV27, with TRBD2 as a possible D gene (5 bases). The V and J ends lost 8 bases and 2 bases respectively, with 7 bases between them. Per germline, CDR1 MNHEY and CDR2 SMNVEV (reference sequence). The CDR3 runs 13 residues. The CDR3 sequence: CASSGAGANVLTF. The CDR3 DNA follows: TGTGCCAGCTCCGGGGCTGGGGCCAACGTCCTGACTTTC.

This clonotype has a handful of counts. The V and J genes are TRBV7-2 and TRBJ2-3, with a possible D match to TRBD2 (6 bases). Trimming left V 6 bases short and J 8 bases short, with 12 bases between. Germline values: CDR1 SGHTA, CDR2 FQGNSA. CDR3 length: 12 amino acids. This CDR3 is CASRPPGGTQYF. CDR3 bases: TGTGCCAGCAGGCCCCCCGGGGGTACGCAGTATTTT.